This entry concerns a single TCR beta chain. These data come from a study of technical replicates of blood from several donors. V was pared by 5 bases and J by 4 bases, with 25 bases between. Per germline, CDR1 MDHEN and CDR2 SYDVKM. The CDR3 runs 18 residues. Data came from immunoSEQ multiplex PCR; TCRdb stores just in-frame clones and leaves some out. The sample has almost 90,000 clones; around 93% are singletons. The sample taken for sequencing was T cells isolated from PBMCs. The TCR comes from a human donor in good health. This chain uses TRBV28 with TRBJ2-3, with D perhaps TRBD1 (8 bases). CDR3 sequence: CASSLNPLFTGGADTQYF. The CDR3 region has the DNA TGTGCCAGCAGTCTAAATCCGTTATTTACAGGGGGGGCAGATACGCAGTATTTT.